One TCR beta chain is described in this entry. What antigen it recognizes has not been identified. No base-level quality is on record; no much larger clone is a single base apart. The donors were healthy, HIV-negative adults with no recently reported acute infections or vaccinations. All donors were Caucasian adults living in Nashville, Tennessee, USA. CD8 memory samples combined magnetically selected CD45RO+ cells with CCR7-negative CD45RA+ effector memory (TemRA) cells. After blood collection by leukapheresis, PBMCs were isolated using Ficoll-Histopaque density gradient centrifugation and then cryopreserved in the vapor phase of liquid nitrogen. Purity and quantity of every magnetically sorted T cell population were checked by analytical flow cytometry. Genomic DNA was isolated from every sorted fraction and measured by UV absorbance on a Nanodrop 2000c. TCR CDR3 regions were amplified from genomic DNA by multiplex PCR using the deep immunoSEQ assay. For each cell subset, the extracted genomic DNA was distributed evenly across all wells of several immunoSEQ 96-well plates, and each plate served as one replicate. For sorted subsets, 200 ng of genomic DNA, equivalent to 30,000 or so T cell genomes, went into each replicate PCR. The purified libraries were quantified using a Qubit 3.0 fluorometer, sized with a Bioanalyzer 2100, and then quantified again using the KAPA Library Quantification kit. A separate single-read 150-cycle Illumina NextSeq 550 flow cell was used to sequence each immunoSEQ 96-well plate. Concerning the study's data processing: Because only junctional sequences without quality scores were contained in the immunoSEQ output, filtering matching that applied to full-length reads could not be performed. To assign V/J genes and CDR3, sequences were annotated using PyIR, a Python wrapper for IgBLAST v1.9, with IMGT germline references. Reads were filtered out if the reads had weak V/J assignments (E-value above 1e-6), no CDR3, stop codons, out-of-frame junctions, or ambiguous translated residues. A V3J clonotype was defined by an identical inferred V gene, J gene, and CDR3 amino acid sequence. Percentage overlap between repertoires was computed as shared unique clonotypes divided by the size of the smaller repertoire. Three approaches were used to assess repertoire richness: RTK rarefaction, the Chao1 estimator, and Recon v2.1 estimates of unobserved clonotypes. OLGA was used to compute generation probabilities for all TCRbeta clonotypes that the gDNA method yielded from a handful of donors. Here the immuneACCESS table is served through TCRdb, limited to in-frame sequences with V and J called. Missing clones are a known gap in these copies; in checked studies unresolved V genes cover under half, and the rest lacks a known reason. Clonal size and the V and J genes are those of that table, whereas D and trimming came from the DNA. Across this sample there are 550,000 to 800,000 clones, with less than 95% seen only once. The ten largest clones take up 34% of the sample.

The data belong to a study of shared clonotypes between healthy human individuals (dated by TCRdb to 2019 to 2021). Turning to the overall study: The cohort comprised a couple of women and three men aged 18 to 49 years. Per donor, three plates each were used for CD4 naive and CD4 memory, two for CD8 naive, and one for CD8 memory. To estimate repertoire size and how much clonotypes are shared between individuals, the study performed deep sequencing of blood TCR repertoires from roughly five healthy adults. Libraries were prepared and TCR repertoires were sequenced by different laboratories using diverse techniques, in order to increase sequencing depth and limit assay-specific biases. Each donor's leukapheresis produced roughly between about 0.8 and 10 billion PBMCs. Results and caveats for the whole study, not just this receptor: Higher generation probabilities were observed for clonotypes shared by all four sorted-subset donors than for non-shared clonotypes. About 5% of naive CD4, 3% to 3.5% of naive CD8, about 2.1% of memory CD4, and 0.35% to 0.4% of memory CD8 clonotypes were shared across a few donors. Pairwise subsampling led to the expectation that sequencing depth would affect the degree of clonotype sharing among donors. The small number of donors limited the genetic and exposure-history diversity represented. Estimated clonotype richness was generally larger for naive than for memory subsets. Sampling was restricted to blood, and TCR repertoires in tissues likely differ from the TCR repertoires found in blood. Rarefaction of sorted-subset datasets indicated incomplete sequencing despite the large sequencing depth.

This TCR came from a man aged 18-30 years in good health. Some clones in this sample may be carry-over from other donors' samples. Sequenced input: memory CD8+ T cells from PBMCs. Explained via the paper, the cell subset or site label denotes: CD45RO+ cells pooled with CCR7-negative TemRA cells.

The CDR3 region reads CASSLAGRLAGAEQFF. The DNA sequence reads TGTGCCAGCAGCTTGGCCGGCCGGCTAGCGGGCGCTGAGCAGTTCTTC. The chain employs TRBV5-4 and TRBJ2-1; 8 junctional bases match TRBD2. The CDR1 and CDR2 encoded by the germline V gene (reference sequence) are SGHNT and YYREEE. Trimming accounts for 0 bases at V and 9 bases at J, while the number of junction bases matched to no gene is 11. Its CDR3 holds 16 amino acids, cysteine through phenylalanine. Only the CDR3 DNA is retained, 48 bases long and in frame from the first base.